This TCR beta chain was found in a study of T-cell memory formation after mild COVID-19. Study background: TCR clusters were largely donor specific.

A remark on this clonotype: Its antigen remains unknown.

General study findings and limits: Researchers report contracting CD4+ clones mostly in CM and EM, with CD8+ clones in EMRA.

TCRdb fed the 5' RACE reads into MiXCR, producing one record per CDR3 protein. The sample lists hundreds of thousands of distinct CDR3 sequences, more than 15% occurring once. V was pared by 3 bases and J by 0 bases, with 8 bases between. This CDR3 comprises 13 residues. Germline CDR1 DFQATT, CDR2 SNEGSKA (reference sequence). The chain has TRBV20-1 and TRBJ1-2; D uncertain. The sequence was obtained from a man younger than 35 who had mild COVID-19 (a few samples of this study predate the infection). Cell type and time point are not known. The sequenced material came from PBMCs or a T cell subset sorted from them (not recorded which). The CDR3 DNA sequence: TGCAGTGCTAGGACGATTTCTAACTATGGCTACACCTTC. Translation gives CSARTISNYGYTF.